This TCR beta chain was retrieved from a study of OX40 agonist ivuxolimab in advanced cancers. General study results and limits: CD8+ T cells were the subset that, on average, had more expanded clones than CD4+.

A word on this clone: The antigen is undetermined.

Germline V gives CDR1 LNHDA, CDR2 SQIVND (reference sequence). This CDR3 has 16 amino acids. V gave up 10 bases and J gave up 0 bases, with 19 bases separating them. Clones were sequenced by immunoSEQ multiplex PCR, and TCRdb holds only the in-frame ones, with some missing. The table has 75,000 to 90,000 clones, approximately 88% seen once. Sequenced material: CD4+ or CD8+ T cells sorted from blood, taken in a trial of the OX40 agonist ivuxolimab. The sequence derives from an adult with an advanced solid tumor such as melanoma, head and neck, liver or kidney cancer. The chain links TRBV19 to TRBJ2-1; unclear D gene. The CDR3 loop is CATQLVGRSSYNEQFF. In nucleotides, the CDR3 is TGTGCCACCCAGTTGGTGGGCAGGAGCTCCTACAATGAGCAGTTCTTC.